Below, one T cell receptor (beta chain) is given with its context. Only a few counts were recorded for this clonotype. The antigen it binds to is not known. There are no base qualities to consult, and no much larger clone falls within one base. Libraries were prepared through PCR. Sequencing instrument: Illumina HiSeq 2500. TCR libraries were prepared with molecular barcoding, using unique molecular identifiers to normalize TCRbeta repertoire quantification. In TCRdb, the public reads were trimmed at Q25 with fastp and aligned with MiXCR, with productive beta chains retained. Duplicate CDR3 protein sequences are folded into a single record with the most common DNA and genes. The sample table lists a few hundred thousand distinct CDR3 sequences, approximately 9.6% of them with a count of one. The leading ten clones occupy about 9.4% of the sample. This record belongs to a study of T-cell reconstitution after alpha-beta-depleted transplantation in children (dated by TCRdb to 2016 to 2017). General notes on the study: T-cell immune reconstitution after TCRalphabeta/CD19-depleted allogeneic hematopoietic cell transplantation in children was quantitatively tracked in the study by means of TCR repertoire profiling.

V is clipped by 6 bases and J by 7 bases, and the sequence between their germline boundaries is 15 bases long. The germline V gene (reference sequence) supplies CDR1 SEHNR and CDR2 FQNEAQ. Including cysteine and phenylalanine, the CDR3 has 13 amino acids. The DNA shown is the 39-base CDR3, in frame from base 1. This TCR derives from a human donor who donated a stem cell graft to a child with SCID. Rearrangement joined TRBV7-9 to TRBJ1-1; confidence is insufficient to name the D gene. Specimen: PBMCs from the stem cell graft donor, collected from the stem cell graft. CDR3 protein: CASREDPFGEAFF. The DNA reads as follows: TGTGCCAGCAGGGAAGACCCGTTCGGTGAAGCTTTCTTT.